This TCR beta chain derives from a study of technical replicates of blood from a handful of donors. TCRdb keeps only in-frame clones here, not all; method: immunoSEQ multiplex PCR. There are about 73,000 clones in the sample; 93% occur only once, and 0.2% to 0.3% lies in the top ten. Germline-derived CDR1 and CDR2 are PRHDT and FYEKMQ (reference sequence). V was trimmed by 6 bases and J by 2 bases, leaving 7 bases between them. CDR3 length equals 13 residues. The chain links TRBV13 to TRBJ1-4; D may be TRBD1 (6 bases). Material for sequencing was T cells isolated from PBMCs. The TCR sequence derives from a human donor in good health. CDR3 sequence reads: CASRRGTNEKLFF. The CDR3 nucleotides read TGTGCCAGCAGAAGGGGGACTAATGAAAAACTGTTTTTT.